These 5 T cell receptor beta chains were sequenced from one sample in a study of CD8 T cells in ankylosing spondylitis. Study conclusions and caveats: Seven to nine highly homologous variants made up a TCR beta motif that seemed to typify ankylosing spondylitis blood.

TCRdb reprocessed the 5' RACE reads with MiXCR, giving one entry per CDR3 protein. The sample lists just under 550,000 distinct CDR3 sequences; roughly 13% were seen once. What these receptors recognize is not known. The sequencing input was blood, either unsorted or a sorted T cell fraction (not recorded which). All receptors come from a male donor with ankylosing spondylitis.

This clonotype was seen repeatedly, ten times or more. The chain couples TRBV5-1 to TRBJ2-5; 9 bases fit TRBD1. This CDR3 is built from 15 residues. J lost 6 bases, V lost 1 base, and 7 bases had no gene match. Germline values: CDR1 SGHRS, CDR2 YFSETQ. CDR3 bases: TGCGCCAGCAGCTTGAACGACAGGGGGTCGAAGACCCAGTACTTC. Translation gives CASSLNDRGSKTQYF.

This clonotype was picked up a small number of times. V and J are TRBV20-1 and TRBJ1-2, with D maybe TRBD1 (6 bases). Germline V gives CDR1 DFQATT, CDR2 SNEGSKA (reference sequence). The V end was cut by 5 bases, the J end by 7 bases, with 11 bases between. CDR3 length: 11 amino acids. CDR3 amino acids: CSAPQGFGYTF. For the CDR3, the DNA is TGCAGTGCTCCCCAGGGGTTTGGCTACACCTTC.

This clonotype was found a few times. The genes are TRBV19 and TRBJ2-3; perhaps D is TRBD1 or TRBD2 (6 bases each). Per germline, CDR1 LNHDA and CDR2 SQIVND (reference sequence). V lost 7 bases and J 2 bases, leaving 19 bases between the germline ends. The CDR3 has 16 residues. The CDR3: CASTGGGHPSTDTQYF. The CDR3 DNA sequence: TGTGCCAGTACCGGGGGCGGACACCCATCCACAGATACGCAGTATTTT.

This clonotype showed up just a few times. The chain links TRBV24-1 to TRBJ2-3; D gene ambiguous. The germline gives CDR1 KGHDR, CDR2 SFDVKD. The CDR3 spans 14 residues. V gave up 2 bases and J gave up 2 bases, with 7 bases separating them. CDR3 in amino acids: CATSDSVNTDTQYF. The CDR3 DNA reads TGTGCCACCAGTGATTCTGTAAACACAGATACGCAGTATTTT.

At least ten counts were recorded for this clonotype. CDR3 nucleotides: TGTGCCACCAGCAACGACAACTCTGGAAACACCATATATTTT. Protein: CATSNDNSGNTIYF. The chain couples TRBV15 to TRBJ1-3; D gene ambiguous. Trimming took 4 bases from V and 0 from J, leaving 7 bases between them. Per the germline V gene, CDR1 is LNHNV and CDR2 is YYDKDF (reference sequence). The CDR3 is 14 residues long.